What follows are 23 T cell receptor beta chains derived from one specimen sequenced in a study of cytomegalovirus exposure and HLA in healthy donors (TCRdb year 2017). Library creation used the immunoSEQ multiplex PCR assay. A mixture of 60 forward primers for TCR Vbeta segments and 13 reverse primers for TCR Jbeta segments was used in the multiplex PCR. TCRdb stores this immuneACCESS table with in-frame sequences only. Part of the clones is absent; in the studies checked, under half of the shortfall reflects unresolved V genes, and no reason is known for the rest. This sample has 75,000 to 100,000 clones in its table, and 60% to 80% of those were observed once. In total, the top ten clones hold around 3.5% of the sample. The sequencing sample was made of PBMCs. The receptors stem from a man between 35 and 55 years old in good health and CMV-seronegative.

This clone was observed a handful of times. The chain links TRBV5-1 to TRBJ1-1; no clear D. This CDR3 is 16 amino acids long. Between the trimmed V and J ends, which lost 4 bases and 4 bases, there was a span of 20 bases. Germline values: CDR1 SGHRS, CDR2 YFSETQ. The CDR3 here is CASSPPGGVRGTEAFF. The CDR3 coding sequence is TGCGCCAGCAGCCCTCCGGGCGGGGTTCGAGGCACTGAAGCTTTCTTT.

The CDR3 loop reads CASSLFPRGARETQYF. Written as DNA, the CDR3 is TGTGCCAGCAGCTTATTTCCCAGGGGGGCACGAGAGACCCAGTACTTC. The V gene is TRBV11-2, the J gene TRBJ2-5, with D maybe TRBD1 (7 bases). V was shortened by 2 bases and J by 4 bases, with 17 bases between the two germline ends. CDR3 size: 16 residues. Germline values: CDR1 SGHAT, CDR2 FQNNGV.

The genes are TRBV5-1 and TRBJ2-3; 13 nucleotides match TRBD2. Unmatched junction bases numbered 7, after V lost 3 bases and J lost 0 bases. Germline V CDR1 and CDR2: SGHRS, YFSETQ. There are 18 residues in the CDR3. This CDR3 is CASSWTSGGAFSTDTQYF. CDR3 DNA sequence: TGCGCCAGCAGCTGGACTAGCGGGGGTGCATTCAGCACAGATACGCAGTATTTT.

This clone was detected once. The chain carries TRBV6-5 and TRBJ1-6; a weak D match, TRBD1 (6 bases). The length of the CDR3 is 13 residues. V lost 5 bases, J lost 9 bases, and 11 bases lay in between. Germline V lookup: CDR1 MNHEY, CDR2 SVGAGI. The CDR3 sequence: CASSTTGFSPLHF. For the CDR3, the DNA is TGTGCCAGCAGTACCACAGGGTTTTCACCCCTCCACTTT.

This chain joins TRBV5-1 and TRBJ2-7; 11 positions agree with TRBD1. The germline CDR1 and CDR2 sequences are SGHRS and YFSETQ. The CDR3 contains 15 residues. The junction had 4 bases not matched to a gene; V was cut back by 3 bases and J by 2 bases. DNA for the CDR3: TGCGCCAGCAGCTACGGGACAGGGGGGCCCTACGAGCAGTACTTC. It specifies CASSYGTGGPYEQYF.

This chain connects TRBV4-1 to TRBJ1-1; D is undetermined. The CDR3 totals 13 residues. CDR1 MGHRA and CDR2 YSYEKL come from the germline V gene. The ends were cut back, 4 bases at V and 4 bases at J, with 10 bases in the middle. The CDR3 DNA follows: TGCGCCAGCAGCCCCGTAGGAGGCACTGAAGCTTTCTTT. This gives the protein CASSPVGGTEAFF.

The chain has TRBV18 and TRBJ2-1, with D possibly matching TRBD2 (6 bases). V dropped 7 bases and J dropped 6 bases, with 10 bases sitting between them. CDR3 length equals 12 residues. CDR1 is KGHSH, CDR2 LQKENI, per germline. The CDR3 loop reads CASYEEGNEQFF. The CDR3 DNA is TGTGCCAGCTACGAGGAGGGCAATGAGCAGTTCTTC.

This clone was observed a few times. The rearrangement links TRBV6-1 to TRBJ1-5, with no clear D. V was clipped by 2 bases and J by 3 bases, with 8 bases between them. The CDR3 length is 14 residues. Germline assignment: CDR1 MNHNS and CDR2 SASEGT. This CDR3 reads CASSEQAINQPQHF. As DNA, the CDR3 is TGTGCCAGCAGTGAACAGGCGATCAATCAGCCCCAGCATTTT.

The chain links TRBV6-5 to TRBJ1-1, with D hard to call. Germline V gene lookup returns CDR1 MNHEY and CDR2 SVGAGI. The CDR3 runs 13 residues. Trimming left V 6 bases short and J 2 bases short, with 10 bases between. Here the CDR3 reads CASSVNINTEAFF. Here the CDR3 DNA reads TGTGCCAGCAGCGTGAACATTAACACTGAAGCTTTCTTT.

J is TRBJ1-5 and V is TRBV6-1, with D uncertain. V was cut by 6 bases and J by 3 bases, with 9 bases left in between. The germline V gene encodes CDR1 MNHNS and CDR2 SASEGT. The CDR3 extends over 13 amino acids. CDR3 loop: CASRPGNNQPQHF. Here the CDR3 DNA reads TGTGCCAGCAGGCCGGGTAACAATCAGCCCCAGCATTTT.

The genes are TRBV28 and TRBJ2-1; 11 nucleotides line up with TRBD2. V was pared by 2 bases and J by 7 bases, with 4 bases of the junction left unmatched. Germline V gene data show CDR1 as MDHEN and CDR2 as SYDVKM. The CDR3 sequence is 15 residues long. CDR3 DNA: TGTGCCAGCAGTTTACTAGCGGGGGGCGGGAATGAGCAGTTCTTC. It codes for CASSLLAGGGNEQFF. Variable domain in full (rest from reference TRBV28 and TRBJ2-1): DVKVTQSSRYLVKRTGEKVFLECVQDMDHENMFWYRQDPGLGLRLIYFSYDVKMKEKGDIPEGYSVSREKKERFSLILESASTNQTSMYLCASSLLAGGGNEQFFGPGTRLTVL.

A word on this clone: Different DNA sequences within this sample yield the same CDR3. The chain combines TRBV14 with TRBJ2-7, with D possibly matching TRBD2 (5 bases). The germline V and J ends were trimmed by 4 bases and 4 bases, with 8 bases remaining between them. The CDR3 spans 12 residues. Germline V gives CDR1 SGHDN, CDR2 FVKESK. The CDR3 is CASSPGNYEQYF. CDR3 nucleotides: TGTGCCAGCAGCCCGGGGAATTACGAGCAGTACTTC.

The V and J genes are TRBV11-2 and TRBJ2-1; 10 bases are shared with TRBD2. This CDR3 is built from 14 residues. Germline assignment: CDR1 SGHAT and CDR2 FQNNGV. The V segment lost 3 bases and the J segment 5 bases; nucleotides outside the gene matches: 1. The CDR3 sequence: CASSLLAGDNEQFF. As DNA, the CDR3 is TGTGCCAGCAGCTTGCTAGCGGGGGACAATGAGCAGTTCTTC.

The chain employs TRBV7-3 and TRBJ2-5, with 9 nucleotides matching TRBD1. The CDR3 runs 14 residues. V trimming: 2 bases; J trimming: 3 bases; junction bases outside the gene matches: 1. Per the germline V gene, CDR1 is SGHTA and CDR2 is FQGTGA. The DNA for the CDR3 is TGTGCCAGCAGCTTAGGGGACAGGGAAGAGACCCAGTACTTC. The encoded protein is CASSLGDREETQYF. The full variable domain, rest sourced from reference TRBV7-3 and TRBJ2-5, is GAGVSQTPSNKVTEKGKYVELRCDPISGHTALYWYRQSLGQGPEFLIYFQGTGAADDSGLPNDRFFAVRPEGSVSTLKIQRTERGDSAVYLCASSLGDREETQYFGPGTRLLVL.

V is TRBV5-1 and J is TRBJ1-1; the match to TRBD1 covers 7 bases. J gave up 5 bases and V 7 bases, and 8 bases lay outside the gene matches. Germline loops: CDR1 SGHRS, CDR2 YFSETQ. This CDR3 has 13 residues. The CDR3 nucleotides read TGCGCCAGCGCTTCAGGGGGGTGGACTGAAGCTTTCTTT. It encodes CASASGGWTEAFF.

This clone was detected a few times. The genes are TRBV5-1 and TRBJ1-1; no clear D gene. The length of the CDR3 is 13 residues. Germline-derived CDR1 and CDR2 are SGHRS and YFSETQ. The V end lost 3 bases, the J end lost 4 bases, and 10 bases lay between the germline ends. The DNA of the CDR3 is TGCGCCAGCAGCTCCAGACGCGGCACTGAAGCTTTCTTT. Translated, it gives CASSSRRGTEAFF.

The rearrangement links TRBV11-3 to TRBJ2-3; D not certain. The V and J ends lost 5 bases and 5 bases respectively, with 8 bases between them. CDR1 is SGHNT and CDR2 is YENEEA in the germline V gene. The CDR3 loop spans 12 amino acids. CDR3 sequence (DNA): TGTGCCAGCAGCCCGGGTGGAGATACGCAGTATTTT. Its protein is CASSPGGDTQYF.

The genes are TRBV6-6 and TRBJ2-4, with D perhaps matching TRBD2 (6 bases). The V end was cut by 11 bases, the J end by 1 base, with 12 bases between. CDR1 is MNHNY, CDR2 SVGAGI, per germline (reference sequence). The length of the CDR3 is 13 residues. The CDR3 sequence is CAAQAGAKNIQYF. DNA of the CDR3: TGTGCCGCACAAGCGGGTGCCAAAAACATTCAGTACTTC.

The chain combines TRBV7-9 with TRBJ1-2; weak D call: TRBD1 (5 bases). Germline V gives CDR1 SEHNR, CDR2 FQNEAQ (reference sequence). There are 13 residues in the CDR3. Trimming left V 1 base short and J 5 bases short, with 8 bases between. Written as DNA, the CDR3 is TGTGCCAGCAGCTTAGAGACAGTATATGGCTACACCTTC. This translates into CASSLETVYGYTF.

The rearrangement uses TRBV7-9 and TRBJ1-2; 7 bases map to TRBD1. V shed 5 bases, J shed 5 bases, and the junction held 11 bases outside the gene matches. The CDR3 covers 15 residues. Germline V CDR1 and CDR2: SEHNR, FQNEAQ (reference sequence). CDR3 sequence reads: CASSRGQPLRYGYTF. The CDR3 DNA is TGTGCCAGCAGCCGGGGACAGCCACTTCGTTATGGCTACACCTTC.

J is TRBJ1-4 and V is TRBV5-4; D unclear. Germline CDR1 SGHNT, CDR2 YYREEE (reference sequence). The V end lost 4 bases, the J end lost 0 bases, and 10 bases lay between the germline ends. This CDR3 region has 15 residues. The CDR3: CASSRGSATNEKLFF. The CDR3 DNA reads TGTGCCAGCAGCAGAGGTAGTGCAACTAATGAAAAACTGTTTTTT.

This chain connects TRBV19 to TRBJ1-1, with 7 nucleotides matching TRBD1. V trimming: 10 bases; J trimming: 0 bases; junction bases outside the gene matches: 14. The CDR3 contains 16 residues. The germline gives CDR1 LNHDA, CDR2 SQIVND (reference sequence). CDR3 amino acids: CATPKGGQAMNTEAFF. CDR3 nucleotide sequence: TGTGCCACCCCCAAGGGCGGACAGGCTATGAACACTGAAGCTTTCTTT. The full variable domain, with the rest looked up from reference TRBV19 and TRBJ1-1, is DGGITQSPKYLFRKEGQNVTLSCEQNLNHDAMYWYRQDPGQGLRLIYYSQIVNDFQKGDIAEGYSVSREKKESFPLTVTSAQKNPTAFYLCATPKGGQAMNTEAFFGQGTRLTVV.

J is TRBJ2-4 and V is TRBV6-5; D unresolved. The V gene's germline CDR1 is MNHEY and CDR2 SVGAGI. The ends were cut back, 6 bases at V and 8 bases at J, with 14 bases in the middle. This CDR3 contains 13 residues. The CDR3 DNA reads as TGTGCCAGCAGCTCCCATGATCGGGACATTCAGTACTTC. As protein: CASSSHDRDIQYF.